What follows is one TCR beta chain and its context. No antigen is known for it. The input lacks base qualities; no much larger clone sits a single base away. The data were obtained in a study of blood T cell repertoires in COVID-19 (dated by TCRdb to between 2020 and 2021). Looking at the study overall: The collaborator samples originated in the United States, Italy and Spain and spanned the acute and convalescent phases of COVID-19. HLA class I and class II types, where available, came from metadata supplied by the sample provider rather than from assay-based typing. The prospective study material was composed of cDNA or gDNA derived from T cells, B-cell-depleted T cells, or PBMCs. The samples were drawn from two sources: the first 160 participants of the ongoing ImmuneRACE study, and 1,000 to 1,500 subjects contributed by 6 global collaborators. Nearly every sample came with metadata listing a de-identified subject ID, COVID-19 status, age in years and sex. Subjects who had been exposed to COVID-19, were actively infected with it, or had recovered from it provided the deeply sampled blood TCRbeta repertoires that made up the dataset. The repertoires were released in a freely available public database intended as a resource for research on the immune response to SARS-CoV-2.

Study-level results and caveats: The amount of clinical and demographic metadata varied by source and participant and was provided uncurated.

The immunoSEQ Assay, a bias-controlled multiplex PCR, was used to amplify TCRbeta CDR3 regions from genomic DNA. On the authors' methods: The number of nucleated cells in each sample was estimated from the amplification of reference gene primers within the assay. Sequence reads were collapsed and filtered to measure the absolute abundance of every unique TCRbeta CDR3 rearrangement. For each sample, productive Simpson clonality was calculated as the square root of Simpson's diversity index across productive rearrangements. TCRdb mirrors the immuneACCESS table, restricted to in-frame sequences. Some clones are absent from its copies; in checked studies, under half trace to an unresolved V gene, and the reason for the others is unknown. The V and J calls and the clone size are those of that table, but D and trimming were determined from the DNA. This sample has approximately 290,000 clones in its table, and almost 90% of those were observed once. The top ten clonotypes cover 3.5% to 5% of the sample.

Inclusive of the bounding cysteine and phenylalanine, the CDR3 is 14 residues long. The retained sequence is limited to the CDR3, 42 bases, with the frame set at the first base. V and J lose 2 bases and 1 base, and a span of 8 bases separates them. According to the germline V gene, CDR1 reads KGHSH and CDR2 reads LQKENI. Enrolling through a virtual design, the prospective study's participants ranged in age from roughly 18 to 90 years and lived across about two dozen United States geographic areas. Cohort assignment in the prospective study relied on participant-reported clinical history from a screening survey and a study questionnaire. Mobile phlebotomists in the prospective study collected whole blood, serum and a nasopharyngeal or oropharyngeal swab from every participant. Participants in the prospective study had the option to provide additional blood draws and questionnaires over a roughly 2-month period. Before DNA extraction, prospective study blood samples were shipped either frozen or at room temperature.

Sequencing used PBMCs or T cells enriched from blood (not recorded which). This receptor chain uses TRBV18 and TRBJ1-1; a confident D gene designation cannot be given. The source of this sequence is a woman between 18 and 29 years old with acute COVID-19. Here is the DNA: TGTGCCAGCTCACCAGTCGGGGAGAACACTGAAGCTTTCTTT. It specifies CASSPVGENTEAFF. With the rest looked up from the reference TRBV18 and TRBJ1-1 genes rather than sequenced, the full variable domain is NAGVMQNPRHLVRRRGQEARLRCSPMKGHSHVYWYRQLPEEGLKFMVYLQKENIIDESGMPKERFSAEFPKEGPSILRIQQVVRGDSAAYFCASSPVGENTEAFFGQGTRLTVV.